These 24 T cell receptor beta chains share one sample of origin, sequenced in a study of blood T cell repertoires in COVID-19. The table came from immunoSEQ multiplex PCR; TCRdb's copy has only in-frame clones and leaves some out. The table records some 170,000 clones, roughly 87% of them present only once. The sample taken for sequencing was PBMCs or T cells enriched from blood (not recorded which). The receptors here all came from a human donor with acute COVID-19. The donor label of this sample is uncertain.

The chain uses TRBV19 and TRBJ2-1; 9 bases fit TRBD1. The CDR3 extends over 13 amino acids. V lost 8 bases and J lost 5; bases outside the gene matches: 4. Germline V gene lookup returns CDR1 LNHDA and CDR2 SQIVND (reference sequence). Written as DNA, the CDR3 is TGTGCCAGTGAGGGACAGGGACACAATGAGCAGTTCTTC. Amino acid sequence: CASEGQGHNEQFF.

The chain links TRBV5-6 to TRBJ2-7, with a weak D call TRBD2 (6 bases). Germline V gives CDR1 SGHDT, CDR2 YYEEEE. The CDR3 loop spans 16 amino acids. The ends were cut back, 4 bases at V and 5 bases at J, with 22 bases in the middle. CDR3 DNA sequence: TGTGCCAGCAGCCGAGGCCTCGGTCAGGGAGGCGACGAGCAGTACTTC. It translates to CASSRGLGQGGDEQYF.

V and J are TRBV11-2 and TRBJ2-7; 9 positions match TRBD1. CDR3 size: 15 residues. Germline V gene data show CDR1 as SGHAT and CDR2 as FQNNGV. The junction had 9 bases not matched to a gene; V was cut back by 2 bases and J by 7 bases. The CDR3 DNA reads as TGTGCCAGCAGCTTATCCTGGACAGGGGAGGGAGAGCAGTACTTC. As protein: CASSLSWTGEGEQYF.

This chain connects TRBV4-3 to TRBJ1-5, with D unclear. The length of the CDR3 is 14 residues. Trimming removed 4 bases at V and 5 bases at J, with 12 bases between. CDR1 and CDR2 (germline): LGHNA, YSLEER. The CDR3 nucleotides are TGCGCCAGCAGCCGAATCCCTACAGATCAGCCCCAGCATTTT. It translates to CASSRIPTDQPQHF.

V usage is TRBV7-9 and J usage is TRBJ1-4; D remains unclear. This CDR3 region has 15 residues. The V and J ends lost 0 bases and 8 bases respectively, with 13 bases between them. Germline V gene lookup returns CDR1 SEHNR and CDR2 FQNEAQ (reference sequence). CDR3 in DNA: TGTGCCAGCAGCTTAGCGCGGCGAGGGCGCGAAAAACTGTTTTTT. The encoded protein is CASSLARRGREKLFF.

This clone was counted between two and nine times. The chain carries TRBV5-1 and TRBJ2-1; the D gene is possibly TRBD1 (6 bases). Germline CDR1 reads SGHRS; CDR2 reads YFSETQ. The CDR3 is made up of 15 amino acids. Trimming cost V 2 bases and J 4 bases, with 13 bases left between them. The CDR3 loop is CASSFHIDRYNEQFF. The DNA for the CDR3 is TGCGCCAGCAGCTTTCACATCGACAGGTACAATGAGCAGTTCTTC.

This clone showed up just a few times. The chain has TRBV5-4 and TRBJ2-7, with 8 bases fitting TRBD1. Trimming removed 1 base from V and 2 bases from J; junction bases left unmatched: 5. The CDR3 is 15 residues long. Germline assignment: CDR1 SGHNT and CDR2 YYREEE (reference sequence). The CDR3: CASSLQGARTYEQYF. CDR3 bases: TGTGCCAGCAGCTTGCAGGGGGCGCGGACCTACGAGCAGTACTTC.

This chain joins TRBV4-3 and TRBJ2-5; the D is unclear. V lost 0 bases, J lost 3 bases, and 11 bases lay in between. CDR1 is LGHNA and CDR2 is YSLEER in the germline V gene. CDR3 length equals 15 residues. The CDR3, as DNA: TGCGCCAGCAGCCAAGAACTCCGGTTAAAAGAGACCCAGTACTTC. Translating gives CASSQELRLKETQYF.

The chain carries TRBV28 and TRBJ2-7, with no clear D. With 5 bases removed from V and 5 bases from J, the gap between germline ends came to 22 bases. CDR1 is MDHEN and CDR2 is SYDVKM in the germline V gene. CDR3 length equals 16 residues. This CDR3 is CASSTFTGGVHNEQYF. CDR3 bases: TGTGCCAGCAGTACCTTCACTGGTGGAGTTCACAACGAGCAGTACTTC.

The gene calls are TRBV7-2 and TRBJ2-2, with D maybe TRBD2 (6 bases). Trimming cost V 5 bases and J 3 bases, with 13 bases left between them. Germline V CDR1 and CDR2: SGHTA, FQGNSA. This CDR3 is 15 amino acids long. CDR3 amino acids: CASSNDLAYTGELFF. The CDR3 bases are TGTGCCAGCAGCAATGACCTAGCGTACACCGGGGAGCTGTTTTTT. Filled out from reference TRBV7-2 and TRBJ2-2, the complete variable domain reads GAGVSQSPSNKVTEKGKDVELRCDPISGHTALYWYRQSLGQGLEFLIYFQGNSAPDKSGLPSDRFSAERTGGSVSTLTIQRTQQEDSAVYLCASSNDLAYTGELFFGEGSRLTVL.

The chain uses TRBV10-3 and TRBJ2-7; perhaps TRBD1 as D (6 bases). The CDR3 spans 13 residues. The V and J ends lost 6 bases and 4 bases respectively, with 13 bases between them. CDR1 and CDR2 from the germline V gene are ENHRY and SYGVKD. CDR3 residues: CAISRGTPYEQYF. The CDR3 coding sequence is TGTGCCATCAGCCGTGGGACACCTTACGAGCAGTACTTC.

This chain joins TRBV3-1 (or the pseudogene TRBV3-2) and TRBJ2-7; no clear D gene. Trimming stripped 0 bases from V and 3 bases from J, with 9 bases between. Germline V CDR1 and CDR2: LGHDT, YNNKEL (reference sequence). This CDR3 region has 14 residues. The CDR3 loop is CASSQESHRYEQYF. The CDR3 DNA follows: TGTGCCAGCAGCCAAGAGAGCCATCGCTACGAGCAGTACTTC.

The J gene is TRBJ2-2, the V gene TRBV6-4; possible D gene TRBD2, 6 bases. The length of the CDR3 is 17 residues. V was shortened by 6 bases and J by 2 bases, with 19 bases between the two germline ends. Germline CDR1 reads MRHNA; CDR2 reads SNTAGT. CDR3 in amino acids: CASSASGGGSNTGELFF. The CDR3 DNA is TGTGCCAGCAGCGCCTCGGGTGGAGGGAGCAACACCGGGGAGCTGTTTTTT.

V gene TRBV30 combines with J gene TRBJ1-1, with 7 bases matching TRBD1. CDR3 size: 12 residues. CDR1 is GTSNPN and CDR2 is SVGIG in the germline V gene (reference sequence). V lost 5 bases, J lost 5 bases, and 5 bases stayed unmatched. The CDR3: CAWETGPTEAFF. The CDR3 DNA reads as TGTGCCTGGGAGACAGGGCCGACTGAAGCTTTCTTT. Complete variable domain (other parts from reference TRBV30 and TRBJ1-1): SQTIHQWPATLVQPVGSPLSLECTVEGTSNPNLYWYRQAAGRGLQLLFYSVGIGQISSEVPQNLSASRPQDRQFILSSKKLLLSDSGFYLCAWETGPTEAFFGQGTRLTVV.

The chain combines TRBV11-3 with TRBJ2-3; 11 nucleotides align to TRBD2. This CDR3 has 16 residues. The germline CDR1 and CDR2 sequences are SGHNT and YENEEA. V shed 3 bases, J shed 2 bases, and the junction held 4 bases outside the gene matches. Written as DNA, the CDR3 is TGTGCCAGCAGCTTGGGGACTAGCGGAAACACAGATACGCAGTATTTT. Amino acids: CASSLGTSGNTDTQYF.

In nucleotides, the CDR3 is TGTGCCAGTAACGTCAGGGGCTACTATGGCTACACCTTC. Encoded protein: CASNVRGYYGYTF. The chain combines TRBV19 with TRBJ1-2, with D tentatively TRBD1 (6 bases). The CDR3 is made up of 13 amino acids. In germline, CDR1 is LNHDA, CDR2 SQIVND (reference sequence). Trimming cost V 7 bases and J 3 bases, with 12 bases left between them.

The chain has TRBV9 and TRBJ2-1, with D possibly TRBD1 on 5 matching bases. The CDR3 has 14 residues. In germline, CDR1 is SGDLS, CDR2 YYNGEE. Deletions cut 2 bases from V and 5 bases from J, with 11 bases between. CDR3 coding DNA: TGTGCCAGCAGCGTCCGACAGACTCACAATGAGCAGTTCTTC. It codes for CASSVRQTHNEQFF. Filled out from reference TRBV9 and TRBJ2-1, the complete variable domain reads DSGVTQTPKHLITATGQRVTLRCSPRSGDLSVYWYQQSLDQGLQFLIQYYNGEERAKGNILERFSAQQFPDLHSELNLSSLELGDSALYFCASSVRQTHNEQFFGPGTRLTVL.

J is TRBJ2-7 and V is TRBV13; D might be TRBD1 (6 bases). Trimming removed 5 bases at V and 1 base at J, with 18 bases between. From germline, CDR1 is PRHDT and CDR2 FYEKMQ (reference sequence). The CDR3 covers 16 residues. The CDR3 DNA sequence: TGTGCCAGCAGCCCCCATACAGGGTTGGAATCCTACGAGCAGTACTTC. This sequence encodes CASSPHTGLESYEQYF.

The genes are TRBV6-5 and TRBJ1-2, with 9 bases that match TRBD1. Germline V lookup: CDR1 MNHEY, CDR2 SVGAGI. There are 16 residues in the CDR3. Trimming cost V 0 bases and J 2 bases; bases outside gene matches: 4. The CDR3 nucleotides are TGTGCCAGCAGTTACTCCAGGACAGGGGTAAACTATGGCTACACCTTC. Protein sequence: CASSYSRTGVNYGYTF.

The chain joins TRBV5-6 to TRBJ2-7; TRBD1 aligns across 9 bases. CDR1 and CDR2 from the germline V gene are SGHDT and YYEEEE. V was pared by 4 bases and J by 6 bases, with 8 bases of the junction left unmatched. This CDR3 is built from 14 residues. CDR3 residues: CASSAGTGSGEQYF. The CDR3 DNA is TGTGCCAGCAGCGCCGGGACAGGGTCGGGCGAGCAGTACTTC.

The rearrangement links TRBV3-1 (or the pseudogene TRBV3-2) to TRBJ1-2; the D is unclear. CDR3 length: 14 residues. V gave up 1 base and J gave up 3 bases, with 9 bases separating them. Germline loops: CDR1 LGHDT, CDR2 YNNKEL (reference sequence). CDR3 sequence: CASSQGSGYYGYTF. The CDR3 region has the DNA TGTGCCAGCAGCCAAGGATCGGGGTACTATGGCTACACCTTC.

The chain carries TRBV5-4 and TRBJ2-7, with 15 bases that match TRBD2. V was clipped by 4 bases and J by 0 bases; unmatched bases: 11. Germline lookup yields CDR1 SGHNT and CDR2 YYREEE (reference sequence). This CDR3 has 19 residues. CDR3 sequence: CASSPPPGTSGGYSYEQYF. The CDR3 nucleotides are TGTGCCAGCAGCCCACCACCCGGGACTAGCGGGGGGTACTCCTACGAGCAGTACTTC.

This sequence joins TRBV7-2 and TRBJ1-3; D uncertain. CDR1 SGHTA and CDR2 FQGNSA come from the germline V gene. V lost 4 bases and J 2 bases, leaving 18 bases between the germline ends. CDR3 size: 17 residues. CDR3 sequence: CASSYSTGKGAGNTIYF. Here the CDR3 DNA reads TGTGCCAGCAGCTACTCGACCGGAAAAGGAGCTGGAAACACCATATATTTT.

This clone occurred once. The chain combines TRBV3-1 (or the pseudogene TRBV3-2) with TRBJ1-3; D is uncertain. Germline CDR1 and CDR2: LGHDT and YNNKEL (reference sequence). Trimming shortened V by 4 bases and J by 2 bases, and 9 bases separated the two germline ends. This CDR3 region has 14 residues. CDR3 in DNA: TGTGCCAGCAGCCGACTAGGCCCTGGAAACACCATATATTTT. Protein: CASSRLGPGNTIYF.